The 8 T cell receptor beta chains reported below all come from one sample, sequenced in a study of OX40 agonist ivuxolimab in advanced cancers. Repertoires were generated with immunoSEQ multiplex PCR, while TCRdb's copy carries only in-frame clones and drops some. The sample contains tens of thousands of clones, approximately 81% of which appear only once. The sample consisted of CD4+ or CD8+ T cells sorted from blood, taken in a trial of the OX40 agonist ivuxolimab. Receptors were obtained from an adult with an advanced solid tumor such as melanoma, head and neck, liver or kidney cancer.

The rearrangement links TRBV5-4 to TRBJ1-4; D is possibly TRBD1 (6 bases). Trimming removed 4 bases from V and 4 bases from J, with 11 bases in between. The CDR3 consists of 14 residues. CDR1 SGHNT and CDR2 YYREEE come from the germline V gene (reference sequence). The CDR3 loop reads CASSPDSFNEKLFF. The DNA for the CDR3 is TGTGCCAGCAGCCCGGACAGCTTTAATGAAAAACTGTTTTTT.

This rearrangement joins TRBV14 to TRBJ1-2, with D hard to call. Germline V gene data show CDR1 as SGHDN and CDR2 as FVKESK. This CDR3 spans 13 amino acids. V was clipped by 1 base and J by 4 bases, with 7 bases between them. CDR3 in DNA: TGTGCCAGCAGCCAAGGGACCGTCTATGGCTACACCTTC. Amino acids: CASSQGTVYGYTF.

This clone was seen once. CDR3 protein: CASSQRRTSTDTQYF. The CDR3 DNA is TGTGCCAGCAGCCAACGTCGAACTAGCACAGATACGCAGTATTTT. The J gene is TRBJ2-3, the V gene TRBV4-2; D is ambiguous. Germline V gives CDR1 LGHNA, CDR2 YNFKEQ. CDR3 length equals 15 residues. Between the trimmed V and J ends, which lost 2 bases and 0 bases, there was a span of 9 bases.

V usage is TRBV4-1 and J usage is TRBJ2-7, with D uncertain. Germline-derived CDR1 and CDR2 are MGHRA and YSYEKL. Trimming cost V 1 base and J 1 base, with 5 bases left between them. This CDR3 contains 13 residues. The CDR3 DNA sequence: TGCGCCAGCAGCCAAGGTTTATCCTACGAGCAGTACTTC. Its translation: CASSQGLSYEQYF.

This chain uses TRBV7-9 with TRBJ1-5, with 7 positions matching TRBD1. The CDR3 has 15 amino acids. The V gene end was trimmed by 5 bases and the J gene end by 5 bases; junction bases not matched to a gene: 9. Germline CDR1 is SEHNR and CDR2 is FQNEAQ (reference sequence). The CDR3 spells CASSLTGAGDQPQHF. DNA for the CDR3: TGTGCCAGCAGCCTTACAGGGGCGGGGGATCAGCCCCAGCATTTT.

The chain has TRBV2 and TRBJ2-7, with D unclear. This CDR3 has 12 amino acids. Per germline, CDR1 SNHLY and CDR2 FYNNEI. V lost 6 bases to trimming and J lost 3 bases, with 9 bases between them. CDR3 amino acids: CASRRLSYEQYF. CDR3 sequence (DNA): TGTGCCAGCAGACGACTGAGCTACGAGCAGTACTTC.

This clone is classed as medium-sized (0.01 to 0.1%). DNA for the CDR3: TGTGCCAGCAGTTTCGGGACAGGGGGGGCCTACGAGCAGTACTTC. Its protein product is CASSFGTGGAYEQYF. V and J are TRBV27 and TRBJ2-7; 11 bases match TRBD1. Germline assignment: CDR1 MNHEY and CDR2 SMNVEV (reference sequence). The V and J ends lost 3 bases and 2 bases, in that order; junction bases with no gene match: 3. The CDR3 contains 15 residues.

The chain uses TRBV2 and TRBJ1-2; weak D call: TRBD1 (5 bases). CDR1 SNHLY and CDR2 FYNNEI come from the germline V gene. The CDR3 has 12 residues. V lost 8 bases and J 4 bases, leaving 11 bases between the germline ends. In DNA form, the CDR3 reads TGTGCCAGCCCCGACAGATTCTATGGCTACACCTTC. Translated: CASPDRFYGYTF. Drawing the rest from reference TRBV2 and TRBJ1-2, the complete variable domain is EPEVTQTPSHQVTQMGQEVILRCVPISNHLYFYWYRQILGQKVEFLVSFYNNEISEKSEIFDDQFSVERPDGSNFTLKIRSTKLEDSAMYFCASPDRFYGYTFGSGTRLTVV.